The subject of this entry is one T cell receptor (beta chain). Its binding antigen is unknown. Base qualities are not at hand, and no much larger clone is one base apart. The CDR3 numbers 19 residues from cysteine through phenylalanine. This entry keeps only the CDR3 DNA: 57 bases, framed from base 1. The trim is 4 bases for V and 1 base for J, with a gap of 21 bases between the germline ends. In the germline V gene, CDR1 corresponds to SGHRS and CDR2 to YFSETQ. This record comes from a study of OX40 agonist ivuxolimab in advanced cancers. Broadly, across the study: Ivuxolimab was an agonistic, fully human IgG2 monoclonal antibody directed against OX40 (CD134), a costimulatory receptor. Intravenous ivuxolimab was administered to patients every 2 weeks at six dose levels: 0.01, 0.1, 0.3, 1.5, 3 and 10 mg/kg. Of the roughly 50 dose-escalation patients, hepatocellular carcinoma was present in around 20, melanoma in approximately 15, renal cell carcinoma in 9 and head and neck cancer in 9. In the dose-escalation cohort, approximately 83% of patients were male, and the mean age was roughly 60 years with a range of roughly 20 to 85. Patients were allowed to have had prior anti-PD-1, anti-PD-L1 or anti-CTLA-4 therapy, and 40% of the dose-escalation patients had been treated with checkpoint inhibitors. Partial responses occurred in three dose-escalation patients, of whom one had hepatocellular carcinoma and two had cutaneous melanoma. The purpose of peripheral TCRbeta sequencing was to test whether ivuxolimab changed TCR sequence diversity and led to clonal T-cell expansion. The paper covers the monotherapy dose-escalation part of the phase I ivuxolimab trial, which included N ≈ 50 patients. What the authors observed across the whole study: Clonal expansion of both CD4+ and CD8+ blood T cells was observed from baseline to week 6 at doses 0.1 to 3.0 mg/kg. Low levels of normalized T-cell clonal expansion were also seen in some nonresponding patients. Which antigens the clonally expanded peripheral T cells were specific for was not determined. After ivuxolimab, more expanded clones were found on average in CD8+ T cells than in CD4+ T cells. In the 0.1-3.0 mg/kg groups, partial responders had among the lowest normalized peripheral clonal expansion, particularly in CD8+ T cells.

The trial excluded patients who had a history of autoimmune disease or were on systemic immunosuppression. In every dose cohort, peripheral blood was drawn for TCR sequencing at baseline, cycle 4 day 1, and cycle 7 day 1. Samples came from an open-label, multicenter, first-in-human phase I dose-escalation trial of ivuxolimab. The trial enrolled adults with locally advanced or metastatic head and neck squamous cell, hepatocellular, melanoma or renal cell carcinoma. Before TCR sequencing, CD4+ T cells and CD8+ T cells were sorted from peripheral blood as separate populations. To sequence the TCRbeta CDR3 region, genomic DNA was isolated from the sorted cells. The immunoSEQ Assay was used for sequencing of TCRbeta CDR3 regions. Drawn from immuneACCESS, this table holds only the in-frame rearrangements with V and J called that TCRdb kept. Clones are partly lost; checked studies trace under half to an unresolved V gene and leave the rest unexplained. This sample comprises roughly 74,000 clones, around 94% of them detected only once. 20% of the sample is taken by the ten largest.

This TCR derives from an adult with an advanced solid tumor such as melanoma, head and neck, liver or kidney cancer. The chain is assembled from TRBV5-1 and TRBJ2-6, with TRBD1 perhaps the D gene, on 6 matching bases. The sample in question was CD4+ or CD8+ T cells sorted from blood, obtained in a trial of the OX40 agonist ivuxolimab. The nucleotides read TGCGCCAGCAGCCAGGCACCCGGGACACCCCGTTCTGGGGCCAACGTCCTGACTTTC. It translates to CASSQAPGTPRSGANVLTF.